Given below is one TCR beta chain in context. The source of the sample is a study of shared clonotypes between healthy human individuals. Per the original data handling: ImmunoSEQ yielded junction-only sequences lacking quality scores, so filtering differed. Profiling relied on immunoSEQ multiplex PCR, and the TCRdb table lists in-frame clones only, not all of them. The DNA gave D and trimming, while V, J and clone size come from that table. The sample carries over 750,000 clones, 96% recorded once. V dropped 3 bases and J dropped 5 bases, with 5 bases sitting between them. The CDR3 covers 11 residues. Germline CDR1 reads MDHEN; CDR2 reads SYDVKM. Naive CD8 cells lacked CD45RO, underwent positive selection for CCR7 and left out terminally differentiated effector memory CD45RA+ cells.

The sequence was obtained from a man under 40 in good health. The gene calls are TRBV28 and TRBJ2-7; D remains ambiguous. Material: naive CD8+ T cells sorted from blood. The CDR3: CASSFSDEQYF. The DNA for the CDR3 is TGTGCCAGCAGTTTTTCGGACGAGCAGTACTTC.